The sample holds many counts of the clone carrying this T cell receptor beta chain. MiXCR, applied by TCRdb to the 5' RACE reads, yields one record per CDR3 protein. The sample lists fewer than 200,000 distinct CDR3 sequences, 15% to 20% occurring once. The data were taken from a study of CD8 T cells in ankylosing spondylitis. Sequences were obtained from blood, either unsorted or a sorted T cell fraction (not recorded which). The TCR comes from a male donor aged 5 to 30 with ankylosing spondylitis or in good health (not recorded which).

As DNA, the CDR3 is TGCGCCAGCAGCTTGGCTGGACAGGGACCGCGCACAGATACGCAGTATTTT. Its translation is CASSLAGQGPRTDTQYF. The gene calls are TRBV5-1 and TRBJ2-3; the match to TRBD1 covers 8 bases. The CDR3 sequence is 17 residues long. Germline V gene lookup returns CDR1 SGHRS and CDR2 YFSETQ. V was clipped by 0 bases and J by 1 base; unmatched bases: 7.